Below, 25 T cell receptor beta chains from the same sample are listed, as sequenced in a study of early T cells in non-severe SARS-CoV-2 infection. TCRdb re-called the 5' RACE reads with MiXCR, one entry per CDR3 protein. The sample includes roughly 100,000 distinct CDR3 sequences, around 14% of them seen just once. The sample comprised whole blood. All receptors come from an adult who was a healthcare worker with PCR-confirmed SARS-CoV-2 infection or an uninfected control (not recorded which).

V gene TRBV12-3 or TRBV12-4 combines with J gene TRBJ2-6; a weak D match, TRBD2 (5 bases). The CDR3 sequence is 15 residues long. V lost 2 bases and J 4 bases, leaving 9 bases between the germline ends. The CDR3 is CASSLRGSGANVLTF. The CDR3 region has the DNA TGTGCCAGCAGTTTAAGAGGGTCCGGGGCCAACGTCCTGACTTTC.

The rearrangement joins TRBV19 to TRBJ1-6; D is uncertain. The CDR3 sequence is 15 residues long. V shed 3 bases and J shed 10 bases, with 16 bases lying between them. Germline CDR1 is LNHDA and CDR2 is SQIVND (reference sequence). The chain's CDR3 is CASSMADGERSPLHF. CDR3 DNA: TGTGCCAGTAGTATGGCGGACGGGGAAAGATCACCCCTCCACTTT.

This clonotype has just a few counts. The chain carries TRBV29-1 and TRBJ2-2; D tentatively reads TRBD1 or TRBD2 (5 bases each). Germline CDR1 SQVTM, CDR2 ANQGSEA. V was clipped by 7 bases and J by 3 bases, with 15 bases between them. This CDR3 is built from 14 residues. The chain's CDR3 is CSARYGTDTGELFF. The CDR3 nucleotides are TGCAGCGCGCGGTACGGGACGGACACCGGGGAGCTGTTTTTT.

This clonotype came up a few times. DNA of the CDR3: TGTGCCAGCAGCTCCGTTTGGGCTGAGCAGTTCTTC. Its protein product is CASSSVWAEQFF. The genes are TRBV11-1 and TRBJ2-1; D remains unclear. In germline, CDR1 is SGHAT, CDR2 FQDESV (reference sequence). V lost 4 bases and J 9 bases, leaving 10 bases between the germline ends. This CDR3 has 12 amino acids.

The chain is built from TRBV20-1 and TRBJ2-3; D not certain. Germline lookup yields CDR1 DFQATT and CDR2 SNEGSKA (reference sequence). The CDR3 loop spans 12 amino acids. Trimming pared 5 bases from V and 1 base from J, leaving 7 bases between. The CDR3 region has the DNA TGCAGTGCTGTAGAGCGCACAGATACGCAGTATTTT. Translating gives CSAVERTDTQYF.

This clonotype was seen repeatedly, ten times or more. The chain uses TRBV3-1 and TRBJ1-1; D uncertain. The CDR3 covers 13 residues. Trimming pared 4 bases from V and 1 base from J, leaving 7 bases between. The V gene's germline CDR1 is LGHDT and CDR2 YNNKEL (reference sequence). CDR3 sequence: CASSLSGNTEAFF. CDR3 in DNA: TGTGCCAGCAGCCTGTCGGGGAACACTGAAGCTTTCTTT.

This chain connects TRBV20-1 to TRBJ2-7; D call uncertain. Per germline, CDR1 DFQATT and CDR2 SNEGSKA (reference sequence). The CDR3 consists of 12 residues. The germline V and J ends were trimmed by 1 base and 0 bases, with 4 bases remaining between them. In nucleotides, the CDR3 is TGCAGTGCTAGAGCAGACTCCTACGAGCAGTACTTC. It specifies CSARADSYEQYF.

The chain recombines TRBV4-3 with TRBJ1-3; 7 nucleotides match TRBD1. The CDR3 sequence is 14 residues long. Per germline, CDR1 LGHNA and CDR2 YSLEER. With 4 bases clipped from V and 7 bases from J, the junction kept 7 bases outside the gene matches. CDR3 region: CASSLETGSNTIYF. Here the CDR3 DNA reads TGCGCCAGCAGCCTCGAGACAGGGTCGAACACCATATATTTT.

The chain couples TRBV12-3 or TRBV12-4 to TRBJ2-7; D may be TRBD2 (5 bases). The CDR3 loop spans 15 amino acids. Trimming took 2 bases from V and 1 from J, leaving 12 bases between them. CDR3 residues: CASSLTEVVSYEQYF. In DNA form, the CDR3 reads TGTGCCAGCAGTTTAACGGAGGTAGTGTCCTACGAGCAGTACTTC.

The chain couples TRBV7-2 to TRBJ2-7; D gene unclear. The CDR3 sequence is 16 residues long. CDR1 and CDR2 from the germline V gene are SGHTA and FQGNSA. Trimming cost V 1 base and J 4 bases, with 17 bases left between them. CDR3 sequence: CASSLVFSADAYEQYF. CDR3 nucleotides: TGTGCCAGCAGCTTAGTTTTTTCTGCGGATGCATACGAGCAGTACTTC. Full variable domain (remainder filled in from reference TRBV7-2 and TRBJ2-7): GAGVSQSPSNKVTEKGKDVELRCDPISGHTALYWYRQSLGQGLEFLIYFQGNSAPDKSGLPSDRFSAERTGGSVSTLTIQRTQQEDSAVYLCASSLVFSADAYEQYFGPGTRLTVT.

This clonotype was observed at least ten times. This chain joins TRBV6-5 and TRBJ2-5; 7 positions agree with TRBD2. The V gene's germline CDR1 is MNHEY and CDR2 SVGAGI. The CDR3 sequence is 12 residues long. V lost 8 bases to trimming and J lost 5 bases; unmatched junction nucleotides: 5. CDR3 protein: CASGRAVETQYF. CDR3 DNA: TGTGCCAGCGGGAGGGCCGTGGAGACCCAGTACTTC.

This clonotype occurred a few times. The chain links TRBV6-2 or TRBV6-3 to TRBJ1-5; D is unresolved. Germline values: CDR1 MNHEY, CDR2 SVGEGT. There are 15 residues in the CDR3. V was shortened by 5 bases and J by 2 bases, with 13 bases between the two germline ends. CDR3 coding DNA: TGTGCCAGCAGTCTGGACGTGTTGGGCAATCAGCCCCAGCATTTT. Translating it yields CASSLDVLGNQPQHF.

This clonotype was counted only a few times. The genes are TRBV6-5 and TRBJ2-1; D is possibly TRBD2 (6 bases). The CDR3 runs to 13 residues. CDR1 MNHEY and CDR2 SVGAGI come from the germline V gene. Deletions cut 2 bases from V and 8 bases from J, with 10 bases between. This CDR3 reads CASSYGPGDEQFF. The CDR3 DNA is TGTGCCAGCAGTTACGGGCCGGGGGATGAGCAGTTCTTC.

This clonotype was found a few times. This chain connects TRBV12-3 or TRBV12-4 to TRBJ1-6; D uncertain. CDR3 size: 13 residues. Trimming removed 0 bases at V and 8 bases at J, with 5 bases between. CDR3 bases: TGTGCCAGCAGTTTAGCCGCGGATTCACCCCTCCACTTT. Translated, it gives CASSLAADSPLHF.

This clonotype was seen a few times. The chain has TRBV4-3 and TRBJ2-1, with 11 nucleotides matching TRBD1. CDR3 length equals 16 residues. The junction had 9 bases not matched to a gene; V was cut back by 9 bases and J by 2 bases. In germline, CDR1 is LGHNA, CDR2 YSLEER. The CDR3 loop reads CASSTDRGRPYNEQFF. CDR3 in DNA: TGCGCCAGTAGTACGGACAGGGGGCGACCCTACAATGAGCAGTTCTTC.

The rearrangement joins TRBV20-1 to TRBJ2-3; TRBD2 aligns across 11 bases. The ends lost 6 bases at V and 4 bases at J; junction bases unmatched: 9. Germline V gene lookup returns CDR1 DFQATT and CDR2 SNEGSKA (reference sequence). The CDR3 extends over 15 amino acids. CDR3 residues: CSARKLAGEADTQYF. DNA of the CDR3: TGCAGTGCGAGGAAACTAGCGGGAGAAGCAGATACGCAGTATTTT.

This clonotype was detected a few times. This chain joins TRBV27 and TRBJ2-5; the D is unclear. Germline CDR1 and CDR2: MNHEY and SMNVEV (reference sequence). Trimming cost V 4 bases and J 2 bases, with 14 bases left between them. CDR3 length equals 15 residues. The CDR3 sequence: CASSSNRNPQETQYF. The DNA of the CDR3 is TGTGCCAGCAGTTCAAACCGAAATCCACAAGAGACCCAGTACTTC.

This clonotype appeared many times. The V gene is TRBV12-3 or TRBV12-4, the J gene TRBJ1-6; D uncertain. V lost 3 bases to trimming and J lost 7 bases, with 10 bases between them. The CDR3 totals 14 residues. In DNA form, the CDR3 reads TGTGCCAGCAGTTTGGGAAGCTTCAATTCACCCCTCCACTTT. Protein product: CASSLGSFNSPLHF.

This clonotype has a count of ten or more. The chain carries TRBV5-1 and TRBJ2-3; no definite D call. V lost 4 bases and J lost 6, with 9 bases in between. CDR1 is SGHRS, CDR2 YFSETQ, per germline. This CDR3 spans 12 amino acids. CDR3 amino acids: CASSLFQDTQYF. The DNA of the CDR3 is TGCGCCAGCAGCCTTTTCCAGGATACGCAGTATTTT.

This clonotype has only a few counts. Here the CDR3 reads CATRGSATDTQYF. CDR3 nucleotide sequence: TGTGCCACTCGGGGTAGCGCCACAGATACGCAGTATTTT. This chain links TRBV4-2 with TRBJ2-3; D is possibly TRBD2 (5 bases). The CDR3 sequence is 13 residues long. Germline loops: CDR1 LGHNA, CDR2 YNFKEQ. V was pared by 10 bases and J by 2 bases, with 13 bases between.

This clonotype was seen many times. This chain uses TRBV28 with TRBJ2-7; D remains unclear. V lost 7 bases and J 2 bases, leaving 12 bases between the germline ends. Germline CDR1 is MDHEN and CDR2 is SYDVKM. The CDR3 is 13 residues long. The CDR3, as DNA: TGTGCCAGCATCAGGACCTACCCCTACGAGCAGTACTTC. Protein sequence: CASIRTYPYEQYF.

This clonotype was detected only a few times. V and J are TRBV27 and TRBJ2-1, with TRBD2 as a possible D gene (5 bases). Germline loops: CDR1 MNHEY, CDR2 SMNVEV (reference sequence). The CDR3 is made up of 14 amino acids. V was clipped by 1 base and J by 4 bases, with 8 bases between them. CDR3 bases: TGTGCCAGCAGTTTATTGGGAGTATACAATGAGCAGTTCTTC. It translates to CASSLLGVYNEQFF.

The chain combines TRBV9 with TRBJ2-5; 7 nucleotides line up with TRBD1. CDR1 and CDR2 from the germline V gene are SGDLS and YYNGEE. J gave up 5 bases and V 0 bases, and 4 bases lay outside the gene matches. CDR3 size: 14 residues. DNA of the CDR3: TGTGCCAGCAGCGTAGCGTACAGGGGTGAGACCCAGTACTTC. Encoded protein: CASSVAYRGETQYF.

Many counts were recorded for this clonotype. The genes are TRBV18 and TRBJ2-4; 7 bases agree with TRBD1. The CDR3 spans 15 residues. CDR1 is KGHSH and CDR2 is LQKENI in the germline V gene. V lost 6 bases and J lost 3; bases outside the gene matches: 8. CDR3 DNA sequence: TGTGCCAGCTCGATCACAGGGGACGTCAAAAACATTCAGTACTTC. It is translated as CASSITGDVKNIQYF.

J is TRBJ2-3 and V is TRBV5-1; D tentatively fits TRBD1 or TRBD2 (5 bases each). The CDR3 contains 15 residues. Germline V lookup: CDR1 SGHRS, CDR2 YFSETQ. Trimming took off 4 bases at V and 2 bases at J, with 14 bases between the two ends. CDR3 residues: CASSQEGYDTDTQYF. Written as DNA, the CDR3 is TGCGCCAGCAGCCAAGAGGGGTACGACACAGATACGCAGTATTTT.